This TCR beta chain was retrieved from a study of prognosis after radiotherapy for stage I lung cancer. Background on the study: Histologically, the tumors comprised squamous cell carcinoma in more than 5 patients and adenocarcinoma in approximately twelve.

Every member of the patient group was node-negative on CT and PET/CT (none had prior chemotherapy, radiotherapy or other malignancies). The TCR beta CDR3 region was amplified from genomic DNA, with two rounds of multiplex PCR being used for the amplification. Primers were specific to each TRBV and TRBJ gene in first-round PCR. TCRdb reprocessed the multiplex PCR reads with MiXCR, giving one entry per CDR3 protein. This table holds 9,500 to 14,000 distinct CDR3 sequences, under 45% found once. This clonotype qualifies as medium-sized. The CDR3 totals 15 residues. Per germline, CDR1 MNHNS and CDR2 SASEGT. The J segment lost 1 base and the V segment lost 6 bases, leaving 7 bases of the junction unmatched.

The chain uses TRBV6-1 and TRBJ2-5, with 8 bases that match TRBD2. This receptor was identified in a donor aged 50 or older with non-small cell lung cancer. The input for sequencing was PBMCs, taken before or after stereotactic body radiation therapy (not recorded which). Written as DNA, the CDR3 is TGTGCCAGCAGGGCTGCGGGGGGTTTCCAAGAGACCCAGTACTTC. Translation gives CASRAAGGFQETQYF.